This section outlines one TCR beta chain sequence together with its context. This sample is part of a study of PD-1 blockade in mismatch repair-deficient tumors. Study background: Patients had 11 to 13 mismatch repair-deficient cancer types and were previously treated and progressing.

All patients were mismatch repair deficient, assessed by either PCR or immunohistochemistry. Germline values: CDR1 LNHDA, CDR2 SQIVND (reference sequence). CDR3 length equals 14 residues. Trimming pared 3 bases from V and 4 bases from J, leaving 12 bases between. The repertoire was sequenced with immunoSEQ multiplex PCR; TCRdb's copy has only in-frame clones and lacks some. The table includes about 130,000 clones, 85% to 90% detected once. The rearrangement joins TRBV19 to TRBJ1-2, with D possibly TRBD1 on 5 matching bases. Source: peripheral blood, taken roughly 67 weeks after starting pembrolizumab. This clonotype was sampled from an adult with mismatch repair-deficient cancer. The CDR3, as DNA: TGTGCCAGTAGTATTTCGCCGGGGACCTATGGCTACACCTTC. This codes for CASSISPGTYGYTF.